This entry lists 16 T cell receptor beta chains sequenced from one sample in a study of OX40 agonist ivuxolimab in advanced cancers. To prepare the library, the immunoSEQ multiplex PCR assay was applied. TCRdb holds this immuneACCESS table with in-frame rearrangements only. Some clones are missing; in checked studies, unresolved V genes explain under half, and the rest has no known cause. The sample contains around 51,000 clones, approximately 83% of them found a single time. About 3.1% of the sample comes from the top ten. Sequencing was performed on CD4+ or CD8+ T cells sorted from blood, taken in a trial of the OX40 agonist ivuxolimab. These receptor sequences come from an adult with an advanced solid tumor such as melanoma, head and neck, liver or kidney cancer.

The chain recombines TRBV5-4 with TRBJ2-7; no definite D call. V was pared by 0 bases and J by 5 bases, with 3 bases between. The germline CDR1 and CDR2 sequences are SGHNT and YYREEE (reference sequence). This CDR3 has 11 amino acids. CDR3 amino acids: CASSLGHEQYF. The CDR3 DNA follows: TGTGCCAGCAGCTTGGGTCACGAGCAGTACTTC.

The V gene is TRBV5-6, the J gene TRBJ2-1; TRBD1 agrees at 10 bases. The trim removed 4 bases at V and 3 bases at J, leaving 4 bases unmatched. Germline V CDR1 and CDR2: SGHDT, YYEEEE. The CDR3 consists of 15 residues. This CDR3 is CASSPGTGVYNEQFF. The CDR3 DNA follows: TGTGCCAGCAGCCCAGGGACAGGGGTCTACAATGAGCAGTTCTTC.

This clone was found a few times. The V gene is TRBV7-8, the J gene TRBJ2-7; 11 nucleotides match TRBD1. V shed 0 bases, J shed 4 bases, and the junction held 11 bases outside the gene matches. Per germline, CDR1 SGHVS and CDR2 FQNEAQ. The CDR3 is 18 amino acids. CDR3 sequence: CASSLAALPGQGVYEQYF. CDR3 bases: TGTGCCAGCAGCTTAGCAGCTCTACCGGGACAGGGGGTTTACGAGCAGTACTTC. The variable domain in full, with the rest retrieved from reference TRBV7-8 and TRBJ2-7, is GAGVSQSPRYKVAKRGQDVALRCDPISGHVSLFWYQQALGQGPEFLTYFQNEAQLDKSGLPSDRFFAERPEGSVSTLKIQRTQQEDSAVYLCASSLAALPGQGVYEQYFGPGTRLTVT.

The rearrangement joins TRBV7-2 to TRBJ1-6; 7 nucleotides align to TRBD1. After removal of 5 bases from V and 7 bases from J, the junction contained 8 bases not matched to a gene. The CDR3 consists of 15 residues. The V gene's germline CDR1 is SGHTA and CDR2 FQGNSA. The CDR3 DNA reads TGTGCCAGCAGCACCCCTTTAGGGGGCAATTCACCCCTCCACTTT. Protein sequence: CASSTPLGGNSPLHF.

V gene TRBV6-9 combines with J gene TRBJ2-7; D not certain. Trimming removed 6 bases at V and 5 bases at J, with 32 bases between. The CDR3 runs 19 residues. Germline assignment: CDR1 MNHGY and CDR2 SVAAGI. CDR3 coding DNA: TGTGCCAGCAGCATGTCAACTCCCCCAGGACCACATCTATGTAACGAGCAGTACTTC. Amino acid sequence: CASSMSTPPGPHLCNEQYF.

J is TRBJ1-1 and V is TRBV2; 9 bases match TRBD1. Trimming removed 7 bases from V and 5 bases from J; junction bases left unmatched: 11. There are 15 residues in the CDR3. Germline-derived CDR1 and CDR2 are SNHLY and FYNNEI. The CDR3 reads CASTRDRVKGTEAFF. For the CDR3, the DNA is TGTGCCAGCACCCGGGACAGGGTAAAAGGAACTGAAGCTTTCTTT.

This chain connects TRBV5-1 to TRBJ1-2; 9 bases are a match to TRBD1. The germline V gene has CDR1 SGHRS and CDR2 YFSETQ. J was trimmed by 11 bases and V by 0 bases; bases with no gene match: 8. This CDR3 is built from 14 residues. CDR3 protein: CASSLEGTGITYTF. For the CDR3, the DNA is TGCGCCAGCAGCTTGGAGGGGACAGGGATCACGTACACCTTC.

J is TRBJ2-1 and V is TRBV6-1; possible D gene TRBD1, 6 bases. Trimming removed 4 bases from V and 9 bases from J, with 19 bases in between. Germline V gene data show CDR1 as MNHNS and CDR2 as SASEGT. This CDR3 is built from 15 residues. The chain's CDR3 is CASSVTGNGRGEQFF. In nucleotides, the CDR3 is TGTGCCAGCAGTGTAACAGGGAATGGTCGTGGTGAGCAGTTCTTC.

The rearrangement links TRBV7-8 to TRBJ1-4; D remains ambiguous. CDR1 is SGHVS and CDR2 is FQNEAQ in the germline V gene. The ends were cut back, 5 bases at V and 7 bases at J, with 17 bases in the middle. The CDR3 loop spans 15 amino acids. The CDR3 region is CASSPTFPLPEKLFF. CDR3 bases: TGTGCCAGCAGCCCCACCTTCCCGCTCCCTGAAAAACTGTTTTTT.

This chain connects TRBV21-1 to TRBJ2-1; the table's D call of TRBD2 was not tested on the DNA. TRBV21-1 has pseudogene status. CDR3 length equals 12 residues. The CDR3 DNA is TGTGCCAGCAGCAAAGAGAGCAATGAGCAGTTCTTC. Amino acid sequence: CASSKESNEQFF.

This clone came up a few times. V and J are TRBV5-1 and TRBJ2-2; no clear D gene. The germline gives CDR1 SGHRS, CDR2 YFSETQ. V was shortened by 7 bases and J by 3 bases, with 16 bases between the two germline ends. CDR3 length equals 15 residues. The CDR3 region is CASRNGPRDTGELFF. The CDR3 nucleotides are TGCGCCAGCCGTAACGGCCCTCGGGACACCGGGGAGCTGTTTTTT.

The CDR3 DNA reads as TGTGCCAGTAGTATAGCTAGCGGGGGAAGTCATACCGGGGAGCTGTTTTTT. As protein: CASSIASGGSHTGELFF. The chain couples TRBV19 to TRBJ2-2; 10 nucleotides line up with TRBD2. CDR1 LNHDA and CDR2 SQIVND come from the germline V gene (reference sequence). Trimming removed 1 base from V and 5 bases from J; junction bases left unmatched: 7. This CDR3 spans 17 amino acids.

The CDR3 is CASSPWGTGGTDTQYF. CDR3 sequence (DNA): TGTGCCAGCAGTCCTTGGGGGACAGGGGGAACAGATACGCAGTATTTT. The chain carries TRBV27 and TRBJ2-3; 11 nucleotides align to TRBD1. Per the germline V gene, CDR1 is MNHEY and CDR2 is SMNVEV (reference sequence). V lost 5 bases to trimming and J lost 3 bases; unmatched junction nucleotides: 7. The CDR3 extends over 16 amino acids.

Written as DNA, the CDR3 is TGTGCCAGCAGCGTAGGTAGCGGAGATACGCAGTATTTT. Its protein product is CASSVGSGDTQYF. The chain uses TRBV9 and TRBJ2-3; tentatively, D is TRBD2 (6 bases). CDR3 length: 13 amino acids. V was cut by 0 bases and J by 5 bases, with 7 bases left in between. Germline V gene lookup returns CDR1 SGDLS and CDR2 YYNGEE.

The rearrangement links TRBV7-9 to TRBJ2-7; 10 bases agree with TRBD1. This CDR3 has 17 residues. CDR1 is SEHNR and CDR2 is FQNEAQ in the germline V gene (reference sequence). Trimming at V came to 3 bases and at J to 3 bases, leaving 11 bases not matched to a gene. In DNA, the CDR3 is TGTGCCAGCAGCTTGGAGGGGCCGGGACAGGGGAACTACGAGCAGTACTTC. Residues: CASSLEGPGQGNYEQYF.

The chain couples TRBV2 to TRBJ2-5; tentatively, D is TRBD2 (5 bases). The germline V gene encodes CDR1 SNHLY and CDR2 FYNNEI. This CDR3 contains 15 residues. V lost 2 bases and J lost 5, with 15 bases in between. CDR3 nucleotide sequence: TGTGCCAGCAGTGAACTAGCAGCGTTTTTTGAGACCCAGTACTTC. Translation: CASSELAAFFETQYF.